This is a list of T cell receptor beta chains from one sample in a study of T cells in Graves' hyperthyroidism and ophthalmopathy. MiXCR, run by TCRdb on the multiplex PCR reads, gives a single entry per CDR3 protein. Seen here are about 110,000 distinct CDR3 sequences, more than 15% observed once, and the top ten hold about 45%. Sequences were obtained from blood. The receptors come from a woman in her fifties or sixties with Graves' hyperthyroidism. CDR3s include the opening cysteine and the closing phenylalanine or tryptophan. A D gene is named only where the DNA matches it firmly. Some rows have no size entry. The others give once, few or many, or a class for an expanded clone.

CDR3 DNA: TGCAGCGTATCACAGGGGGCGTATACTGAAGCTTTCTTT
CDR3 protein: CSVSQGAYTEAFF
V gene: TRBV29-1
D gene: TRBD1
clone size: many
J gene: TRBJ1-1

CDR3 DNA: TGTGCCAGCGGTCGCGGCTGGGCGGGAGCTGAGCAGTTCTTC
CDR3 protein: CASGRGWAGAEQFF
V gene: TRBV9
D gene: TRBD2
clone size: few
J gene: TRBJ2-1

CDR3 DNA: TGTGCCAGCTCACCGGCCGGGAGTGGTGAGCAGTTCTTC
CDR3 protein: CASSPAGSGEQFF
V gene: TRBV18
D gene: NA
clone size: many
J gene: TRBJ2-1

CDR3 DNA: TGTGCCAGCAGTTTACAGGTGGCGGGCTACAATGAGCAGTTCTTC
CDR3 protein: CASSLQVAGYNEQFF
V gene: TRBV28
D gene: NA
clone size: once
J gene: TRBJ2-1

CDR3 DNA: TGTGCCAGCAGTTTATTCTCCCCCCAAAATCAGGACGGCTACACCTTC
CDR3 protein: CASSLFSPQNQDGYTF
V gene: TRBV28
D gene: NA
clone size: many
J gene: TRBJ1-2

CDR3 DNA: TGTGCCAGCAGCGGGAGAAGCGGTGAGCAGTTCTTC
CDR3 protein: CASSGRSGEQFF
V gene: TRBV7-2
D gene: NA
clone size: NA
J gene: TRBJ2-1

CDR3 DNA: TGCAGCGTGGCCGGGACTAGCGGGATGGAGGTCGAAGAGACCCAGTACTTC
CDR3 protein: CSVAGTSGMEVEETQYF
V gene: TRBV29-1
D gene: TRBD2
clone size: many
J gene: TRBJ2-5

CDR3 DNA: TGTGCCAGCAGTCCCGGGACAGGGGATGGGGAGACCCAGTACTTC
CDR3 protein: CASSPGTGDGETQYF
V gene: TRBV12-3/TRBV12-4
D gene: TRBD1
clone size: many
J gene: TRBJ2-5

CDR3 DNA: TGCAGTGCTACAGGTCGAAGGGAGGGACGAGGCACAGATACGCAGTATTTT
CDR3 protein: CSATGRREGRGTDTQYF
V gene: TRBV20-1
D gene: TRBD2
clone size: NA
J gene: TRBJ2-3

CDR3 DNA: TGTGCCAGCAGGGAACCGGGACTAGCGGGAGGTTATGAGCAGTTCTTC
CDR3 protein: CASREPGLAGGYEQFF
V gene: TRBV7-9
D gene: TRBD2
clone size: many
J gene: TRBJ2-1

CDR3 DNA: TGCGCCAGCAGTGATCTTGGAGATACGCAGTATTTT
CDR3 protein: CASSDLGDTQYF
V gene: TRBV10-1
D gene: NA
clone size: NA
J gene: TRBJ2-3

CDR3 DNA: TGTGCCAGCAGTTATAACAGTCAGTCACCCCTCCACTTT
CDR3 protein: CASSYNSQSPLHF
V gene: TRBV12-3/TRBV12-4
D gene: NA
clone size: many
J gene: TRBJ1-6

CDR3 DNA: TGTGCCAGCAGCCAAGAATTAGAGGGGGGGATACAAGAGACCCAGTACTTC
CDR3 protein: CASSQELEGGIQETQYF
V gene: TRBV3-1
D gene: NA
clone size: once
J gene: TRBJ2-5

CDR3 DNA: TGTGCCAGCACAGGACAGGGGTTTGAAAAACTGTTTTTT
CDR3 protein: CASTGQGFEKLFF
V gene: TRBV28
D gene: TRBD1
clone size: many
J gene: TRBJ1-4

CDR3 DNA: TGTGCCAGCAGTCACCAGGTTAGCGGGAGGCTACCCACCGGGGAGCTGTTTTTT
CDR3 protein: CASSHQVSGRLPTGELFF
V gene: TRBV28
D gene: TRBD2
clone size: many
J gene: TRBJ2-2

CDR3 DNA: TGCGCCAGCAGCACTTACCCGGGGCACACCTCCAATGAGCAGTTCTTC
CDR3 protein: CASSTYPGHTSNEQFF
V gene: TRBV5-1
D gene: NA
clone size: NA
J gene: TRBJ2-1

CDR3 DNA: TGTGCCAGCAGTTTACCTAATCAGCCCCAGCATTTT
CDR3 protein: CASSLPNQPQHF
V gene: TRBV28
D gene: NA
clone size: many
J gene: TRBJ1-5

CDR3 DNA: TGTGCCTGGAGAGGGGACGGCTACGAGCAGTACTTC
CDR3 protein: CAWRGDGYEQYF
V gene: TRBV30
D gene: NA
clone size: many
J gene: TRBJ2-7